Listed here are 20 T cell receptor beta chains from one sample, sequenced in a study of blood T cell repertoires in COVID-19. Method: immunoSEQ multiplex PCR; TCRdb's copy keeps in-frame clones and lacks some. This table has about 480,000 clones, around 89% appearing once. Sequences were obtained from PBMCs or T cells enriched from blood (not recorded which). The origin of the receptors is a woman in her 40s who had recovered from COVID-19.

This chain links TRBV19 with TRBJ2-7; 8 bases line up with TRBD1. Germline CDR1 LNHDA, CDR2 SQIVND (reference sequence). V shed 9 bases and J 3 bases; nucleotides not matched to a gene: 7. The CDR3 is 13 residues long. CDR3 DNA: TGTGCCAGCTCCAGGGACAGGTTCTACGAGCAGTACTTC. Residues: CASSRDRFYEQYF.

This clone came up a few times. The V and J genes are TRBV6-5 and TRBJ1-5; TRBD1 might be the D (6 bases). Germline V CDR1 and CDR2: MNHEY, SVGAGI. This CDR3 spans 14 amino acids. V gave up 2 bases and J gave up 6 bases, with 11 bases separating them. CDR3: CASSYLQGGQPQHF. As DNA, the CDR3 is TGTGCCAGCAGTTACCTACAGGGCGGTCAGCCCCAGCATTTT.

The chain is built from TRBV11-3 and TRBJ2-1, with D maybe TRBD2 (6 bases). Looked up from germline, CDR1 is SGHNT and CDR2 is YENEEA. This CDR3 has 14 residues. Deletions cut 5 bases from V and 2 bases from J, with 10 bases between. Written as DNA, the CDR3 is TGTGCCAGCAGCCGGGGACTGCCCTACAATGAGCAGTTCTTC. This encodes CASSRGLPYNEQFF.

The V call is TRBV3-1 (or the pseudogene TRBV3-2), the J call TRBJ1-1; D is possibly TRBD1 (5 bases). This CDR3 contains 17 residues. With 5 bases removed from V and 1 base from J, the gap between germline ends came to 20 bases. Germline assignment: CDR1 LGHDT and CDR2 YNNKEL (reference sequence). The CDR3 loop is CASSSRPGLRTNTEAFF. In nucleotides, the CDR3 is TGTGCCAGCAGCTCACGTCCGGGACTCCGAACGAACACTGAAGCTTTCTTT.

V usage is TRBV5-1 and J usage is TRBJ2-7, with TRBD1 identical over 9 bases. The CDR3 is 16 amino acids. The ends lost 4 bases at V and 0 bases at J; junction bases unmatched: 8. Germline values: CDR1 SGHRS, CDR2 YFSETQ. In DNA, the CDR3 is TGCGCCAGCAGCATCGCCGGGACAGGGAGCTCCTACGAGCAGTACTTC. This codes for CASSIAGTGSSYEQYF. The entire variable domain, with the rest obtained from reference TRBV5-1 and TRBJ2-7, is as follows: KAGVTQTPRYLIKTRGQQVTLSCSPISGHRSVSWYQQTPGQGLQFLFEYFSETQRNKGNFPGRFSGRQFSNSRSEMNVSTLELGDSALYLCASSIAGTGSSYEQYFGPGTRLTVT.

V and J are TRBV6-4 and TRBJ1-1; tentative D call: TRBD1 (5 bases). CDR3 length: 13 amino acids. The V gene lost 5 bases and the J gene lost 0 bases, with 7 bases spanning the gap. CDR1 is MRHNA, CDR2 SNTAGT, per germline. This CDR3 reads CASSPQVNTEAFF. CDR3 nucleotides: TGTGCCAGCAGTCCACAGGTGAACACTGAAGCTTTCTTT.

The J gene is TRBJ2-2, the V gene TRBV21-1; TRBD2 reflects the table's D call only, with no check against the DNA. TRBV21-1 is listed as a pseudogene. The CDR3 spans 18 residues. As DNA, the CDR3 is TGTGCCAGCAGCAAAGTGGCTAGCGGGAGGGCCGACACCGGGGAGCTGTTTTTT. This sequence encodes CASSKVASGRADTGELFF.

The V call is TRBV2, the J call TRBJ1-1; D is uncertain. Germline V gene sequence: CDR1 SNHLY, CDR2 FYNNEI. The CDR3 is 14 amino acids. The V end lost 7 bases, the J end lost 3 bases, and 15 bases lay between the germline ends. This CDR3 reads CASIPRTEDTEAFF. CDR3 nucleotide sequence: TGTGCCAGCATTCCCCGGACGGAGGACACTGAAGCTTTCTTT. The complete variable domain, with remaining parts taken from reference TRBV2 and TRBJ1-1, reads EPEVTQTPSHQVTQMGQEVILRCVPISNHLYFYWYRQILGQKVEFLVSFYNNEISEKSEIFDDQFSVERPDGSNFTLKIRSTKLEDSAMYFCASIPRTEDTEAFFGQGTRLTVV.

The chain links TRBV11-3 to TRBJ1-1; D might be TRBD1 (5 bases). Germline lookup yields CDR1 SGHNT and CDR2 YENEEA. The V end was cut by 1 base, the J end by 4 bases, with 16 bases between. The CDR3 loop spans 16 amino acids. CDR3: CASSLGSSGSRTEAFF. CDR3 DNA sequence: TGTGCCAGCAGCTTAGGGTCTTCAGGGTCTCGCACTGAAGCTTTCTTT.

The chain combines TRBV3-1 (or the pseudogene TRBV3-2) with TRBJ1-1; TRBD1 is a possible D gene (5 bases). Germline-derived CDR1 and CDR2 are LGHDT and YNNKEL (reference sequence). This CDR3 region has 15 residues. Trimming left V 4 bases short and J 6 bases short, with 18 bases between. In nucleotides, the CDR3 is TGTGCCAGCAGCCTAACCCTCGGGGGAAGGGCTGAAGCTTTCTTT. Residues: CASSLTLGGRAEAFF.

The rearrangement uses TRBV6-5 and TRBJ1-1; TRBD1 is a possible D gene (6 bases). Germline values: CDR1 MNHEY, CDR2 SVGAGI. This CDR3 is built from 14 residues. Trimming pared 2 bases from V and 1 base from J, leaving 8 bases between. The CDR3 is CASSYNRANTEAFF. CDR3 DNA sequence: TGTGCCAGCAGTTACAACAGGGCGAACACTGAAGCTTTCTTT.

The chain joins TRBV7-7 to TRBJ2-2, with 8 bases aligning to TRBD1. Trimming cost V 5 bases and J 5 bases; bases outside gene matches: 7. The germline CDR1 and CDR2 sequences are SSHAT and FNYEAQ (reference sequence). The CDR3 covers 15 residues. The CDR3 coding sequence is TGTGCCAGCAGCCCTGGGACAGGCCGTACCGGGGAGCTGTTTTTT. Translation gives CASSPGTGRTGELFF.

The chain couples TRBV6-5 to TRBJ2-1, with D possibly TRBD1 on 6 matching bases. V was clipped by 10 bases and J by 1 base, with 14 bases between them. Germline V gene lookup returns CDR1 MNHEY and CDR2 SVGAGI. The CDR3 has 14 residues. The CDR3 loop is CATSPGQSYNEQFF. The DNA for the CDR3 is TGTGCCACCTCCCCAGGACAGTCCTACAATGAGCAGTTCTTC.

The chain links TRBV7-6 to TRBJ1-2; 9 nucleotides match TRBD1. The CDR3 totals 15 residues. Trimming took 5 bases from V and 7 from J; bases not matched to a gene: 11. Germline lookup yields CDR1 SGHVS and CDR2 FNYEAQ. CDR3 DNA: TGTGCCAGCAGCGCCTTAGGACAGGGGAGTATTGGCTACACCTTC. As protein: CASSALGQGSIGYTF.

CDR3 in DNA: TGCGCCAGCAGCTTGGTAGGGACAGGGGGAGCGGGAGTCCCCTACAATGAGCAGTTCTTC. Amino acid sequence: CASSLVGTGGAGVPYNEQFF. The V and J genes are TRBV5-1 and TRBJ2-1; 11 bases match TRBD1. Unmatched junction bases numbered 13, after V lost 0 bases and J lost 2 bases. The CDR3 extends over 20 amino acids. CDR1 SGHRS and CDR2 YFSETQ come from the germline V gene.

This chain links TRBV14 with TRBJ1-2; possible D gene TRBD1, 6 bases. CDR1 and CDR2 from the germline V gene are SGHDN and FVKESK. V lost 5 bases, J lost 4 bases, and 11 bases lay in between. This CDR3 comprises 13 residues. CDR3: CASSARDTYGYTF. The CDR3 DNA reads as TGTGCCAGCAGCGCCCGGGACACCTATGGCTACACCTTC.

The chain has TRBV10-1 and TRBJ2-2, with 10 positions matching TRBD2. The CDR3 consists of 14 residues. CDR1 is WNHNN, CDR2 SYGVQD, per germline (reference sequence). Unmatched junction bases numbered 3, after V lost 6 bases and J lost 5 bases. The CDR3 DNA sequence: TGCGCCAGCAGGGGGACTAGCGCTACCGGGGAGCTGTTTTTT. This gives the protein CASRGTSATGELFF.

CDR3 loop: CASSGGTGGWGLMNTEAFF. DNA for the CDR3: TGTGCCAGTAGTGGGGGGACAGGGGGATGGGGTTTGATGAACACTGAAGCTTTCTTT. The chain carries TRBV19 and TRBJ1-1, with 11 bases identical to TRBD1. Trimming cost V 5 bases and J 0 bases; bases outside gene matches: 14. From germline, CDR1 is LNHDA and CDR2 SQIVND (reference sequence). The CDR3 has 19 residues. The variable domain in full, completed from reference TRBV19 and TRBJ1-1, reads DGGITQSPKYLFRKEGQNVTLSCEQNLNHDAMYWYRQDPGQGLRLIYYSQIVNDFQKGDIAEGYSVSREKKESFPLTVTSAQKNPTAFYLCASSGGTGGWGLMNTEAFFGQGTRLTVV.

The genes are TRBV6-6 and TRBJ2-2, with 7 bases that match TRBD1. V lost 5 bases and J lost 4; bases outside the gene matches: 10. Germline V lookup: CDR1 MNHNY, CDR2 SVGAGI (reference sequence). The CDR3 runs to 16 residues. The CDR3 spells CASSRRGSGGTGELFF. In DNA form, the CDR3 reads TGTGCCAGCAGTCGAAGGGGGTCAGGGGGCACCGGGGAGCTGTTTTTT.

As DNA, the CDR3 is TGTGCCAGCTCACCTGAGCAGGGGGCCTACGAGCAGTACTTC. Its protein product is CASSPEQGAYEQYF. The gene calls are TRBV18 and TRBJ2-7; 7 positions match TRBD1. The CDR3 is made up of 14 amino acids. With 3 bases clipped from V and 2 bases from J, the junction kept 4 bases outside the gene matches. The germline CDR1 and CDR2 sequences are KGHSH and LQKENI.